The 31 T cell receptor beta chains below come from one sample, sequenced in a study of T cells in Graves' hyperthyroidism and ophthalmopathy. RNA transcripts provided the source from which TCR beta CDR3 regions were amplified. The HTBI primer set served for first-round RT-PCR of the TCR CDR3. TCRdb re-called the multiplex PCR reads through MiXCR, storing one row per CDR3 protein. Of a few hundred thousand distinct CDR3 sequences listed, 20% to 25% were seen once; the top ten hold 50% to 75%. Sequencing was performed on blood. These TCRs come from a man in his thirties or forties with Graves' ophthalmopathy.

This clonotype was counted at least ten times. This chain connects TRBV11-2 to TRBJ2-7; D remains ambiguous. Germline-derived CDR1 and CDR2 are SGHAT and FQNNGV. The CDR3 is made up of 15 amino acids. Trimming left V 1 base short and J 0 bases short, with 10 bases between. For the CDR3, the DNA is TGTGCCAGCAGCTTAGTAGGGAAGAGCTCCTACGAGCAGTACTTC. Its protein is CASSLVGKSSYEQYF.

CDR3 DNA: TGTGCCTGGGCTAGGCAGGGAAGTTCACCCCTCCACTTT. It specifies CAWARQGSSPLHF. The chain is built from TRBV30 and TRBJ1-6; a weak D match, TRBD1 (5 bases). Trimming left V 5 bases short and J 9 bases short, with 14 bases between. This CDR3 is built from 13 residues. Per the germline V gene, CDR1 is GTSNPN and CDR2 is SVGIG (reference sequence).

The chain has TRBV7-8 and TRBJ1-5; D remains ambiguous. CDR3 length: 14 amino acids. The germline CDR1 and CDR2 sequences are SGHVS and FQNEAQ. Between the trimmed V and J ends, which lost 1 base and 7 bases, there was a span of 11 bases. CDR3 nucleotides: TGTGCCAGCAGCTTAGGGGCGGAATCCCAGCCCCAGCATTTT. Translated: CASSLGAESQPQHF.

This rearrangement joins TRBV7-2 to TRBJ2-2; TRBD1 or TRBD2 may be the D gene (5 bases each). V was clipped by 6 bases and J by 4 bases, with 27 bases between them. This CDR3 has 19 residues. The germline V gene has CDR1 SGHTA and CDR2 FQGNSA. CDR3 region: CASSEEVVGVRPFTGELFF. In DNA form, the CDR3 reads TGTGCCAGCAGTGAAGAGGTCGTGGGGGTCCGACCTTTCACCGGGGAGCTGTTTTTT.

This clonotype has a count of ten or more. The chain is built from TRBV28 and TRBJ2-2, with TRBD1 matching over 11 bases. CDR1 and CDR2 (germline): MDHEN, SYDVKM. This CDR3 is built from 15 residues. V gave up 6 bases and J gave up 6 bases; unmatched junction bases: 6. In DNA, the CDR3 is TGTGCCAGCAGCTCCGGGACAGGGGGGTCCGGGGAGCTGTTTTTT. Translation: CASSSGTGGSGELFF.

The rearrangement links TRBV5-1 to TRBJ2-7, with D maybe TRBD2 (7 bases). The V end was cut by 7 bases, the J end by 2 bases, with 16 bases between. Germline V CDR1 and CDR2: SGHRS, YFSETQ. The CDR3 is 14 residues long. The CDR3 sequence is CASRGGGLAYEQYF. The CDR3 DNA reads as TGCGCCAGCCGAGGGGGGGGTCTTGCCTACGAGCAGTACTTC.

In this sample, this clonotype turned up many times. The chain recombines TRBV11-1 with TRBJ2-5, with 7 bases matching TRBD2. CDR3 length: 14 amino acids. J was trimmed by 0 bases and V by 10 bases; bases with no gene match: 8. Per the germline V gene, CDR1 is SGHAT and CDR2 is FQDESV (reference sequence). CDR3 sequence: CATTSAPYQETQYF. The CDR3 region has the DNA TGTGCCACAACTAGCGCCCCGTACCAAGAGACCCAGTACTTC.

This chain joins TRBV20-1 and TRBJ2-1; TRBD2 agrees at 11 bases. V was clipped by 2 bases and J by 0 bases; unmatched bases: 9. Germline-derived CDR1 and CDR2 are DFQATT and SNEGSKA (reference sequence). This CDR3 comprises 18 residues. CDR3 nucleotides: TGCAGTGCTAGACGACGTCTAGCGGGAGGAACCTCCTACAATGAGCAGTTCTTC. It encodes CSARRRLAGGTSYNEQFF.

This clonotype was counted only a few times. In nucleotides, the CDR3 is TGTGCCTGGAGACAGACAGGCTCCTACGAGCAGTACTTC. Translation gives CAWRQTGSYEQYF. V is TRBV30 and J is TRBJ2-7; tentatively, D is TRBD1 (6 bases). The ends were cut back, 3 bases at V and 0 bases at J, with 9 bases in the middle. Germline loops: CDR1 GTSNPN, CDR2 SVGIG (reference sequence). This CDR3 has 13 residues.

Here the CDR3 reads CASSLAQGVGETQYF. The CDR3, as DNA: TGCGCCAGCAGCTTGGCCCAAGGAGTCGGAGAGACCCAGTACTTC. The chain is built from TRBV5-1 and TRBJ2-5; D unresolved. The CDR3 sequence is 15 residues long. Deletions cut 0 bases from V and 4 bases from J, with 13 bases between. The germline gives CDR1 SGHRS, CDR2 YFSETQ.

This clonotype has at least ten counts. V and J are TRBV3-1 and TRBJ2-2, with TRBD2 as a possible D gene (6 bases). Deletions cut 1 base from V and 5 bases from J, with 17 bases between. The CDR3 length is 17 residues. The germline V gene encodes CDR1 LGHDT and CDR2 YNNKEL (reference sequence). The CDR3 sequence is CASSQVGGRSATGELFF. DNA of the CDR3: TGTGCCAGCAGCCAAGTAGGAGGGAGAAGTGCGACCGGGGAGCTGTTTTTT. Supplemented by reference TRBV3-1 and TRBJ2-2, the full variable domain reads DTAVSQTPKYLVTQMGNDKSIKCEQNLGHDTMYWYKQDSKKFLKIMFSYNNKELIINETVPNRFSPKSPDKAHLNLHINSLELGDSAVYFCASSQVGGRSATGELFFGEGSRLTVL.

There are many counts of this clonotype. This CDR3 reads CSASLGQGYQETQYF. The CDR3 bases are TGCAGTGCTAGCCTGGGACAGGGGTACCAAGAGACCCAGTACTTC. The V call is TRBV20-1, the J call TRBJ2-5, with TRBD1 identical over 10 bases. This CDR3 has 15 amino acids. With 3 bases clipped from V and 0 bases from J, the junction kept 4 bases outside the gene matches. The germline V gene encodes CDR1 DFQATT and CDR2 SNEGSKA (reference sequence).

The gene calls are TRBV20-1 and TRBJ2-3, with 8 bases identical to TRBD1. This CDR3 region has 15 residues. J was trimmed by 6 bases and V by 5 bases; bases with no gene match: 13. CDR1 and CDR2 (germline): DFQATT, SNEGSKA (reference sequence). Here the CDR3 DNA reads TGCAGTGCTTGGGACAGGCCCTCGTCCGTTGATACGCAGTATTTT. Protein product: CSAWDRPSSVDTQYF.

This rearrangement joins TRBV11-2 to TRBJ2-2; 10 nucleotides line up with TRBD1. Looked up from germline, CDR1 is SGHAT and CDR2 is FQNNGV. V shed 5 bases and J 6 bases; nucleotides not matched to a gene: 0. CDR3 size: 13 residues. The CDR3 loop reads CASSGQGAGELFF. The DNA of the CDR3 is TGTGCCAGCAGCGGACAGGGGGCCGGGGAGCTGTTTTTT.

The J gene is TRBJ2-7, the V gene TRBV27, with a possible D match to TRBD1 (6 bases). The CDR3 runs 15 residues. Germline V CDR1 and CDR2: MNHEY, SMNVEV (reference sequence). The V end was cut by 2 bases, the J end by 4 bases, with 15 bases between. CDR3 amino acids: CASSLTGQGKYEQYF. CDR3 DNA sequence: TGTGCCAGCAGTTTAACAGGGCAAGGGAAATACGAGCAGTACTTC.

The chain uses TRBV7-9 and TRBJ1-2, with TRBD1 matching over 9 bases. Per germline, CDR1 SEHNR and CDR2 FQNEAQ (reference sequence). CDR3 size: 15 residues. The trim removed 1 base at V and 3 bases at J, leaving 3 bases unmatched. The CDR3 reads CASSLGGQGYYGYTF. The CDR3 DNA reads TGTGCCAGCAGCTTAGGTGGACAGGGGTACTATGGCTACACCTTC.

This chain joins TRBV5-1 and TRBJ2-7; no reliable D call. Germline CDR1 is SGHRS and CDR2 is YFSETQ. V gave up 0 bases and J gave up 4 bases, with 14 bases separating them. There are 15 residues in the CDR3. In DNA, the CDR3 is TGCGCCAGCAGCTTGGTCACAGACCCAGGATACGAGCAGTACTTC. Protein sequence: CASSLVTDPGYEQYF.

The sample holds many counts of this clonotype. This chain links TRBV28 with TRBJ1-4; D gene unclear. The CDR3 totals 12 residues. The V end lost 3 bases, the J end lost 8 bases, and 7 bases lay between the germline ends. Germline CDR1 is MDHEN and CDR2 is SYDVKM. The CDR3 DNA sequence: TGTGCCAGCAGTTTCGAAGGCGAAAAACTGTTTTTT. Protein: CASSFEGEKLFF.

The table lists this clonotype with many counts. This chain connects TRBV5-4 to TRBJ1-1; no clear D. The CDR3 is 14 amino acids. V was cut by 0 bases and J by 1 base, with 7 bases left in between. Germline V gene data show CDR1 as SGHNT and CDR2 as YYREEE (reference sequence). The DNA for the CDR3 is TGTGCCAGCAGCTTGGGGCAGAGGAACACTGAAGCTTTCTTT. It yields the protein CASSLGQRNTEAFF. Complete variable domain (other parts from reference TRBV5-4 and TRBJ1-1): ETGVTQSPTHLIKTRGQQVTLRCSSQSGHNTVSWYQQALGQGPQFIFQYYREEENGRGNFPPRFSGLQFPNYSSELNVNALELDDSALYLCASSLGQRNTEAFFGQGTRLTVV.

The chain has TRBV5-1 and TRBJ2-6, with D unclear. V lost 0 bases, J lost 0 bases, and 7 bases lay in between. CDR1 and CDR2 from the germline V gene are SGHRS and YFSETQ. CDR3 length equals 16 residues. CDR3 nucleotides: TGCGCCAGCAGCTTGGTGCAGGCCTCTGGGGCCAACGTCCTGACTTTC. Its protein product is CASSLVQASGANVLTF.

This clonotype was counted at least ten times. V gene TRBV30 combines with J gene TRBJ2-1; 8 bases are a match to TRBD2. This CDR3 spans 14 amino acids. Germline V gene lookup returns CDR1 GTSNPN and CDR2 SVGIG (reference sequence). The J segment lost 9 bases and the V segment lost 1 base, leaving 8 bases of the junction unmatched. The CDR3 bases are TGTGCCTGGAGTGGGAGCGGGAGTTTATCTGAGCAGTTCTTC. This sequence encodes CAWSGSGSLSEQFF. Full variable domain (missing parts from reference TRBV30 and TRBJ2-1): SQTIHQWPATLVQPVGSPLSLECTVEGTSNPNLYWYRQAAGRGLQLLFYSVGIGQISSEVPQNLSASRPQDRQFILSSKKLLLSDSGFYLCAWSGSGSLSEQFFGPGTRLTVL.

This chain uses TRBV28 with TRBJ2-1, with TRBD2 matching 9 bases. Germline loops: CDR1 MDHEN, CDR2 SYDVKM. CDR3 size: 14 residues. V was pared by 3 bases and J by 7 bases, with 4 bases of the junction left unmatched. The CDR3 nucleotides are TGTGCCAGCAGTTTCCTAGCGGGACTGAATGAGCAGTTCTTC. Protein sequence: CASSFLAGLNEQFF.

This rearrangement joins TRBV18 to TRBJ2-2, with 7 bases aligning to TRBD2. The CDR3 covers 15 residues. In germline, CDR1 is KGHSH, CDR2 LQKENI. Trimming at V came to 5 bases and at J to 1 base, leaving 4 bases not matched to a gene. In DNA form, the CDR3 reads TGTGCCAGCTCAGCCGCTAGCGGGAACACCGGGGAGCTGTTTTTT. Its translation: CASSAASGNTGELFF.

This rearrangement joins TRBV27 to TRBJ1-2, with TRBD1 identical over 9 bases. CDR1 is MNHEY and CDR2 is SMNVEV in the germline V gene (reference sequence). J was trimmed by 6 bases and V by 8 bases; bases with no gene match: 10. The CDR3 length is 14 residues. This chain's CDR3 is CASGETGTGHGYTF. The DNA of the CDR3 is TGTGCCAGCGGAGAGACAGGGACAGGGCATGGCTACACCTTC.

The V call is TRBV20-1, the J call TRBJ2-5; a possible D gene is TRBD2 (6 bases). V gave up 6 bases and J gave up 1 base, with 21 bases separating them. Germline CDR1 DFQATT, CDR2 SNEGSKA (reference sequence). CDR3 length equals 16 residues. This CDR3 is CSAQRGASESQETQYF. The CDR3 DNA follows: TGCAGTGCACAGCGCGGGGCTAGCGAGAGCCAAGAGACCCAGTACTTC.

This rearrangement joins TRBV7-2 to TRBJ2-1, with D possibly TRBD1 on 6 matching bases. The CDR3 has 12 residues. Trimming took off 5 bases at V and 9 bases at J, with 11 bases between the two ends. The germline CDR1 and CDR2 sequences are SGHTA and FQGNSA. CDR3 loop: CASSPTRGEQFF. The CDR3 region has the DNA TGTGCCAGCAGCCCGACCAGGGGTGAGCAGTTCTTC.

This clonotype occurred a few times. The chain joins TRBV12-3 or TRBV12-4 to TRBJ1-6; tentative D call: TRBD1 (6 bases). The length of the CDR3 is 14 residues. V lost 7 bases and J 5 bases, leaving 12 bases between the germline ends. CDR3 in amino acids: CASTLTGDNSPLHF. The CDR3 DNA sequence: TGTGCCAGCACCCTGACAGGAGATAATTCACCCCTCCACTTT.

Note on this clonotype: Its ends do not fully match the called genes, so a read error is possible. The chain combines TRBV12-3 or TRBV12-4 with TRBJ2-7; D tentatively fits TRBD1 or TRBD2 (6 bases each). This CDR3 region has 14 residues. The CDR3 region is CASSLSGASYDQYF. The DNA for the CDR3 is TGTGCCAGCAGTTTGTCGGGGGCATCCTACGACCAGTACTTC.

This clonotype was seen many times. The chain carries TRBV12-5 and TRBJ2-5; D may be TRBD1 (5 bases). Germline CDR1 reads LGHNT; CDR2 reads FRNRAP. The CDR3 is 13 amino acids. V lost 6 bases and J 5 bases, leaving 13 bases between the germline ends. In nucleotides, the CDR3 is TGTGCTAGTGGATCCCGGTGGGGCGAGACCCAGTACTTC. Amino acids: CASGSRWGETQYF.

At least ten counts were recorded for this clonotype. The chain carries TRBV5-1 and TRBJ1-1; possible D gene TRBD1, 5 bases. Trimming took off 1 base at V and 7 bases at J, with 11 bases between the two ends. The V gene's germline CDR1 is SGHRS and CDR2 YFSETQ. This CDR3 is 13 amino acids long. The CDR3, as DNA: TGCGCCAGCAGCTTGTCCGAAGGGGATGAAGCTTTCTTT. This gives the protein CASSLSEGDEAFF.

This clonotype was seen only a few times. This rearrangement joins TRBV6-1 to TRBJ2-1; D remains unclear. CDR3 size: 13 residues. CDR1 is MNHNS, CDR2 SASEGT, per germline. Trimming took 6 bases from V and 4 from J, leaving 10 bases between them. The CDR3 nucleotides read TGTGCCAGCAGCCAACCCGGTTACAATGAGCAGTTCTTC. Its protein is CASSQPGYNEQFF.